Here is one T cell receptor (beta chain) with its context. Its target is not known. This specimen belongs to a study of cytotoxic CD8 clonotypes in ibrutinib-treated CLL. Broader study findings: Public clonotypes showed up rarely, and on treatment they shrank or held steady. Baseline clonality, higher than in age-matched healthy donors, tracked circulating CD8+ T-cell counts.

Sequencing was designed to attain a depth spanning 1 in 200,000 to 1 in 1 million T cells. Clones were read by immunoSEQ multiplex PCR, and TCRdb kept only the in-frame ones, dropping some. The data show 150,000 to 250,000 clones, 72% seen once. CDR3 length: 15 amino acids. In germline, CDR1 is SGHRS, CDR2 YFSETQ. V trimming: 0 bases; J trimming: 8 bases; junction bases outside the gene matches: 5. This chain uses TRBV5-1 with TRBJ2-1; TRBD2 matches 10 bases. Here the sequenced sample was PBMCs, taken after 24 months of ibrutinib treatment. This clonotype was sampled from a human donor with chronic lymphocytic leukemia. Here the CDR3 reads CASSLGSGRGHEQFF. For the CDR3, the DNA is TGCGCCAGCAGCTTGGGGAGCGGGAGGGGCCATGAGCAGTTCTTC.